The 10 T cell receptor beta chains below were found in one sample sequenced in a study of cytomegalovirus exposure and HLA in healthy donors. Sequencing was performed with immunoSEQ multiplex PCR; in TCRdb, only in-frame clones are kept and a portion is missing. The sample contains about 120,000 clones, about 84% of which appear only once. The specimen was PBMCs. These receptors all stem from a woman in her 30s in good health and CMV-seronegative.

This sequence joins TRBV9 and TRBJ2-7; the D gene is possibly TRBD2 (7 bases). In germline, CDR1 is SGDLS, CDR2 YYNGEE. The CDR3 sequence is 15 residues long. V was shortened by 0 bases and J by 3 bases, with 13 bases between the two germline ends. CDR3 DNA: TGTGCCAGCAGCGTAGAAGGGGGGGGCCGCTACGAGCAGTACTTC. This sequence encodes CASSVEGGGRYEQYF.

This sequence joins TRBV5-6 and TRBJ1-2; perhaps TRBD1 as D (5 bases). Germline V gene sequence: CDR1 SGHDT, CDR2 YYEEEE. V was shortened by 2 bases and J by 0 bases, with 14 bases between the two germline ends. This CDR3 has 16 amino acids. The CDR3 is CASSLGLTEANYGYTF. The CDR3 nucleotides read TGTGCCAGCAGCTTAGGTCTGACAGAAGCTAACTATGGCTACACCTTC. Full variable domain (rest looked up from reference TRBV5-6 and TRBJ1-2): DAGVTQSPTHLIKTRGQQVTLRCSPKSGHDTVSWYQQALGQGPQFIFQYYEEEERQRGNFPDRFSGHQFPNYSSELNVNALLLGDSALYLCASSLGLTEANYGYTFGSGTRLTVV.

In DNA form, the CDR3 reads TGTGCCAGCAGCGTAGGGGCTAGCGGGGGGCCCGCCGAGACCCAGTACTTC. Amino acid sequence: CASSVGASGGPAETQYF. V usage is TRBV9 and J usage is TRBJ2-5; 11 bases fit TRBD2. This CDR3 comprises 17 residues. J lost 5 bases, V lost 0 bases, and 9 bases had no gene match. The germline gives CDR1 SGDLS, CDR2 YYNGEE.

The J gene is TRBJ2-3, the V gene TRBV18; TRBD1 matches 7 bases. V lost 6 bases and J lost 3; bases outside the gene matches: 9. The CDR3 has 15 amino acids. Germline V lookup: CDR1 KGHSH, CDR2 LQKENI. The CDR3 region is CASSIRQGGTDTQYF. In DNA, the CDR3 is TGTGCCAGCTCTATTAGACAGGGTGGGACAGATACGCAGTATTTT.

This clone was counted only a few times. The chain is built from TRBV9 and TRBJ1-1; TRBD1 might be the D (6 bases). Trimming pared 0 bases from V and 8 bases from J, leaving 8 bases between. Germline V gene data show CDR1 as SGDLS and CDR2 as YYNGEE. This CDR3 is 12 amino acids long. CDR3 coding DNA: TGTGCCAGCAGCGTAGGGACAGAAGAAGCTTTCTTT. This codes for CASSVGTEEAFF. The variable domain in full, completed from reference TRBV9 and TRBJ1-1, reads DSGVTQTPKHLITATGQRVTLRCSPRSGDLSVYWYQQSLDQGLQFLIQYYNGEERAKGNILERFSAQQFPDLHSELNLSSLELGDSALYFCASSVGTEEAFFGQGTRLTVV.

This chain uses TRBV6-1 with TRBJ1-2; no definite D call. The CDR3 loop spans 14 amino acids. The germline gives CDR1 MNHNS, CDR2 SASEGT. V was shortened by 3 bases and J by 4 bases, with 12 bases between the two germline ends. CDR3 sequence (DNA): TGTGCCAGCAGTGAGGGCGGGTCTCTCTATGGCTACACCTTC. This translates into CASSEGGSLYGYTF.

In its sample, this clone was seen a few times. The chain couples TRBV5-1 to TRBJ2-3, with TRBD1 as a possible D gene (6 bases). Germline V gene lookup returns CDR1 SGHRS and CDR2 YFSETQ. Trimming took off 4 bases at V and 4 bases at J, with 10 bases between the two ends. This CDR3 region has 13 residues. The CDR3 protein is CASSNQGPDTQYF. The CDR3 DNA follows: TGCGCCAGCAGCAACCAGGGGCCAGATACGCAGTATTTT.

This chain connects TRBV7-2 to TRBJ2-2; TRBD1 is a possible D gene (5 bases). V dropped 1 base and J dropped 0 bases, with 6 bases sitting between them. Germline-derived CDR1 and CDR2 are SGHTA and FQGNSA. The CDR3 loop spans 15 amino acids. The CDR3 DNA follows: TGTGCCAGCAGCTTAGAAGGGGCGAACACCGGGGAGCTGTTTTTT. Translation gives CASSLEGANTGELFF.

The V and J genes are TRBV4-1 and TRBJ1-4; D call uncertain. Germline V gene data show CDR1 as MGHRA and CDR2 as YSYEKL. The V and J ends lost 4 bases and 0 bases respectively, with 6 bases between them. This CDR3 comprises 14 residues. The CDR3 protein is CASSLITTNEKLFF. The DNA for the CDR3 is TGCGCCAGCAGCCTTATTACAACTAATGAAAAACTGTTTTTT.

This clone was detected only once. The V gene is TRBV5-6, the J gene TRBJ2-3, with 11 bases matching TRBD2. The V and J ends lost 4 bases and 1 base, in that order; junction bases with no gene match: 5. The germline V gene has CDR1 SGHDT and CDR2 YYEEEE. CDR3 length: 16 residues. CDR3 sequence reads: CASSPASGGRTDTQYF. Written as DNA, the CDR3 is TGTGCCAGCAGCCCGGCTAGCGGGGGGCGCACAGATACGCAGTATTTT.